The TCR beta chain under discussion was sequenced for a study of blood T cell repertoires in COVID-19. About the research overall: Samples came from the United States, Italy and Spain, spanning acute and convalescent COVID-19. Sources were T cells, B-cell-depleted T cells, or PBMCs; the material itself was cDNA or gDNA.

In germline, CDR1 is MNHEY, CDR2 SVGAGI. V was pared by 5 bases and J by 3 bases, with 13 bases between. The CDR3 has 14 amino acids. TCRdb's table, derived via immunoSEQ multiplex PCR, lists solely in-frame clones and lacks some. Of 350,000 or so clones in the sample, around 82% are singletons; the top ten hold 3%. Sequences were obtained from peripheral blood. The rearrangement joins TRBV6-5 to TRBJ1-1, with D perhaps TRBD1 (5 bases). The sequence derives from a young man with active or convalescent COVID-19. The DNA for the CDR3 is TGTGCCAGCAGTACTTTCTCGGGGGACACTGAAGCTTTCTTT. This gives the protein CASSTFSGDTEAFF.